One and the same sample provided the 15 T cell receptor beta chains below, sequenced in a study of relationships among human T cell subsets. The T cell receptor alpha and beta CDR3 regions were amplified from mRNA by semiquantitative ARM-PCR. ARM-PCR used tagged nested gene-specific primers, then communal superprimers for exponential amplification. TCRdb recomputed calls from the multiplex PCR reads with MiXCR, one row per CDR3 protein. This repertoire shows around 4,700 distinct CDR3 sequences, just under 80% found once; its top ten account for 29%. Sequenced: total T cells sorted from blood. These TCRs come from a man aged 35 to 55 in good health.

With respect to this clonotype: At one boundary the junction diverges from the germline segment, which might be a read error. The chain combines TRBV10-3 with TRBJ2-7; 8 bases are a match to TRBD1. CDR3 length: 14 amino acids. Germline loops: CDR1 ENHRY, CDR2 SYGVKD. CDR3 DNA sequence: TGTGCCAGCAGTTACTTTGGACAGGGCCAAGAGCAGTACTTC. Protein: CASSYFGQGQEQYF.

This clonotype has a handful of counts. This sequence joins TRBV2 and TRBJ1-5; D is unclear. The CDR3 spans 14 residues. From germline, CDR1 is SNHLY and CDR2 FYNNEI. V gave up 1 base and J gave up 2 bases, with 6 bases separating them. For the CDR3, the DNA is TGTGCCAGCAGTGAAGGGACGGGCAATCAGCCCCAGCATTTT. As protein: CASSEGTGNQPQHF.

The chain carries TRBV6-6 and TRBJ2-7; D is unresolved. Trimming removed 5 bases from V and 3 bases from J, with 8 bases in between. This CDR3 comprises 12 residues. The germline V gene has CDR1 MNHNY and CDR2 SVGAGI (reference sequence). The CDR3 sequence: CASSPEVYEQYF. For the CDR3, the DNA is TGTGCCAGCAGTCCCGAGGTCTACGAGCAGTACTTC.

CDR3 in DNA: TGTGCCAGCAGCTTGTTAGGATTAAGCTCCTACGAGCAGTACTTC. Protein sequence: CASSLLGLSSYEQYF. The V gene is TRBV5-6, the J gene TRBJ2-7; D is ambiguous. The CDR3 spans 15 residues. The V gene lost 1 base and the J gene lost 0 bases, with 11 bases spanning the gap. Germline CDR1 reads SGHDT; CDR2 reads YYEEEE.

V and J are TRBV11-2 and TRBJ2-1, with 9 nucleotides matching TRBD2. With V trimmed by 2 bases and J by 10 bases, 9 bases remained unmatched. The CDR3 has 15 residues. The V gene's germline CDR1 is SGHAT and CDR2 FQNNGV. CDR3 sequence reads: CASSLTLAGPNEQFF. The CDR3 region has the DNA TGTGCCAGCAGCTTAACGCTAGCGGGGCCAAACGAGCAGTTCTTC.

The chain combines TRBV7-9 with TRBJ2-5; D possibly corresponds to TRBD1 (5 bases). Trimming pared 1 base from V and 5 bases from J, leaving 17 bases between. CDR1 is SEHNR and CDR2 is FQNEAQ in the germline V gene (reference sequence). The CDR3 extends over 16 amino acids. DNA of the CDR3: TGTGCCAGCAGCTTAGACCGGTTAATCTCAGGGGAGACCCAGTACTTC. The encoded protein is CASSLDRLISGETQYF.

The rearrangement uses TRBV28 and TRBJ2-7, with TRBD2 as a possible D gene (5 bases). This CDR3 comprises 14 residues. Germline assignment: CDR1 MDHEN and CDR2 SYDVKM. The ends were cut back, 4 bases at V and 2 bases at J, with 12 bases in the middle. CDR3 protein: CASSSSPATYEQYF. Written as DNA, the CDR3 is TGTGCCAGCAGTTCTAGCCCAGCGACCTACGAGCAGTACTTC. Variable domain in full (rest from reference TRBV28 and TRBJ2-7): DVKVTQSSRYLVKRTGEKVFLECVQDMDHENMFWYRQDPGLGLRLIYFSYDVKMKEKGDIPEGYSVSREKKERFSLILESASTNQTSMYLCASSSSPATYEQYFGPGTRLTVT.

Here the CDR3 reads CASSPASGPQHF. Written as DNA, the CDR3 is TGCGCCAGCAGCCCAGCCTCCGGGCCCCAGCATTTT. The chain has TRBV4-1 and TRBJ1-5, with D unresolved. This CDR3 is built from 12 residues. Germline-derived CDR1 and CDR2 are MGHRA and YSYEKL. Trimming took 4 bases from V and 9 from J, leaving 10 bases between them.

The chain links TRBV29-1 to TRBJ2-7; TRBD2 aligns across 11 bases. Germline values: CDR1 SQVTM, CDR2 ANQGSEA. V lost 7 bases and J lost 4; bases outside the gene matches: 6. This CDR3 comprises 13 residues. In nucleotides, the CDR3 is TGCAGCGCTTCTAGCGGGGGGATGTACGAGCAGTACTTC. Residues: CSASSGGMYEQYF.

The J gene is TRBJ1-1, the V gene TRBV29-1; a possible D gene is TRBD1 (6 bases). CDR1 and CDR2 from the germline V gene are SQVTM and ANQGSEA. V lost 4 bases to trimming and J lost 1 base, with 10 bases between them. This CDR3 contains 13 residues. CDR3 coding DNA: TGCAGCGTTGGCCGGGGGCGGAACACTGAAGCTTTCTTT. Translation: CSVGRGRNTEAFF.

V usage is TRBV20-1 and J usage is TRBJ2-3; 15 bases map to TRBD2. The CDR3 runs 18 residues. Germline CDR1 reads DFQATT; CDR2 reads SNEGSKA (reference sequence). The junction had 8 bases not matched to a gene; V was cut back by 0 bases and J by 4 bases. CDR3 sequence reads: CSARDGTSGGSPPDTQYF. The CDR3 nucleotides are TGCAGTGCTAGAGATGGGACTAGCGGGGGGAGCCCCCCAGATACGCAGTATTTT.

J is TRBJ1-5 and V is TRBV28; D is unresolved. V was trimmed by 5 bases and J by 5 bases, leaving 10 bases between them. This CDR3 has 13 amino acids. Per germline, CDR1 MDHEN and CDR2 SYDVKM. The CDR3, as DNA: TGTGCCAGCAGTGTCGTGGCCCATCAGCCCCAGCATTTT. Protein: CASSVVAHQPQHF.

The rearrangement joins TRBV30 to TRBJ1-2; D remains ambiguous. Germline CDR1 reads GTSNPN; CDR2 reads SVGIG (reference sequence). V dropped 4 bases and J dropped 2 bases, with 17 bases sitting between them. This CDR3 spans 15 amino acids. The chain's CDR3 is CAWTESPAPNYGYTF. The CDR3 DNA is TGTGCCTGGACTGAGTCCCCTGCCCCGAACTATGGCTACACCTTC.

The rearrangement uses TRBV6-5 and TRBJ2-1; no firm D call. Germline V gene lookup returns CDR1 MNHEY and CDR2 SVGAGI. This CDR3 is 13 amino acids long. Between the trimmed V and J ends, which lost 6 bases and 7 bases, there was a span of 13 bases. As DNA, the CDR3 is TGTGCCAGCAGCCCTCGAGACTGGAATGAGCAGTTCTTC. Translating gives CASSPRDWNEQFF.

This clonotype was picked up one time. The chain links TRBV20-1 to TRBJ2-1; weak D call: TRBD1 (6 bases). There are 13 residues in the CDR3. V was trimmed by 1 base and J by 9 bases, leaving 13 bases between them. Per germline, CDR1 DFQATT and CDR2 SNEGSKA (reference sequence). Written as DNA, the CDR3 is TGCAGTGCTAGAGGTTCAGGGGCGGGTGAGCAGTTCTTC. Its translation is CSARGSGAGEQFF.